This T cell receptor beta chain was captured in a study of PD-L1 blockade in urothelial cancer. Per the germline V gene, CDR1 is MNHNY and CDR2 is SVGAGI (reference sequence). Trimming took 6 bases from V and 3 from J, leaving 12 bases between them. The CDR3 covers 14 residues. Generated by immunoSEQ multiplex PCR, the TCRdb table keeps only in-frame clones and is missing some. Of tens of thousands of clones in the sample, approximately 75% were seen once. The time point denotes: pretreatment peripheral blood. The chain has TRBV6-6 and TRBJ1-5, with a possible D match to TRBD1 (5 bases). The receptor was derived from a man between 70 and 80 years old with urothelial cancer. The specimen comprised PBMCs, sampled around atezolizumab (anti-PD-L1) treatment. CDR3 in DNA: TGTGCCAGCAGCATTGACAGCCTCAATCAGCCCCAGCATTTT. Translated, it gives CASSIDSLNQPQHF.